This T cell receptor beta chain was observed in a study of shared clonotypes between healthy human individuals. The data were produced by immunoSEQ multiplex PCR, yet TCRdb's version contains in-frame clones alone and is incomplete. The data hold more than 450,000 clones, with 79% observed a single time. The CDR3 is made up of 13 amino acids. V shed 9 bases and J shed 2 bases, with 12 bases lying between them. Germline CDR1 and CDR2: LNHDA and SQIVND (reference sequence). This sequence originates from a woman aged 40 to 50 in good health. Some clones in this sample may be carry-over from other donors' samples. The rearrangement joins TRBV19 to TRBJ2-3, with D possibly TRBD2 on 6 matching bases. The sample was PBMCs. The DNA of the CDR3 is TGTGCCAGCAATAGCGGCTCCACAGATACGCAGTATTTT. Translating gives CASNSGSTDTQYF.